The 27 T cell receptor beta chains below were found in one sample sequenced in a study of blood T cells in healthy people across ages. Alongside a J-beta primer mix, a sample-barcoded 5' primer served in a second PCR lasting 7 to 11 cycles. TCRdb independently ran MiXCR on the 5' RACE reads; one entry per CDR3 protein. Of fewer than 600,000 distinct CDR3 sequences listed, approximately 26% are singletons. The sample was also reused in another study, on T cells of mothers and their children.

Sequencing was carried out using blood. All receptors derive from a boy aged 2 to 10 in good health.

The chain links TRBV11-2 to TRBJ1-1; D gene ambiguous. CDR3 length: 16 amino acids. Germline lookup yields CDR1 SGHAT and CDR2 FQNNGV. V lost 4 bases and J lost 3, with 18 bases in between. The CDR3 loop is CASSSISVAGDTEAFF. The CDR3 bases are TGTGCCAGCAGCTCCATCAGCGTGGCTGGCGACACTGAAGCTTTCTTT.

The CDR3 loop is CASSYSSAGYTF. The CDR3 nucleotides are TGTGCCAGCAGTTACTCTTCTGCTGGCTACACCTTC. This chain connects TRBV6-5 to TRBJ1-2; D call uncertain. The length of the CDR3 is 12 residues. V lost 0 bases to trimming and J lost 7 bases, with 6 bases between them. Germline values: CDR1 MNHEY, CDR2 SVGAGI.

V is TRBV19 and J is TRBJ2-1, with D possibly being TRBD2 (6 bases). There are 15 residues in the CDR3. CDR1 is LNHDA and CDR2 is SQIVND in the germline V gene (reference sequence). Trimming took off 7 bases at V and 0 bases at J, with 13 bases between the two ends. CDR3 residues: CASTRTISSYNEQFF. In DNA form, the CDR3 reads TGTGCCAGTACTCGGACTATAAGCTCCTACAATGAGCAGTTCTTC.

This clonotype has only a few counts. This rearrangement joins TRBV7-2 to TRBJ2-2; D is unclear. Looked up from germline, CDR1 is SGHTA and CDR2 is FQGNSA. Trimming removed 7 bases at V and 1 base at J, with 19 bases between. This CDR3 comprises 17 residues. The CDR3: CASTPRSLAENTGELFF. DNA for the CDR3: TGTGCCAGCACCCCTAGATCGTTGGCAGAGAACACCGGGGAGCTGTTTTTT. Drawing the rest from reference TRBV7-2 and TRBJ2-2, the complete variable domain is GAGVSQSPSNKVTEKGKDVELRCDPISGHTALYWYRQSLGQGLEFLIYFQGNSAPDKSGLPSDRFSAERTGGSVSTLTIQRTQQEDSAVYLCASTPRSLAENTGELFFGEGSRLTVL.

This chain joins TRBV19 and TRBJ2-5; 10 bases are shared with TRBD2. The germline CDR1 and CDR2 sequences are LNHDA and SQIVND (reference sequence). This CDR3 contains 15 residues. The trim removed 5 bases at V and 5 bases at J, leaving 8 bases unmatched. The CDR3 region is CASSSSGGALETQYF. The CDR3 DNA reads as TGTGCCAGTAGTTCAAGCGGGGGGGCCTTGGAGACCCAGTACTTC.

This clonotype was observed a few times. The J gene is TRBJ1-2, the V gene TRBV2; no firm D call. The V gene lost 6 bases and the J gene lost 4 bases, with 18 bases spanning the gap. The CDR3 runs to 15 residues. Germline lookup yields CDR1 SNHLY and CDR2 FYNNEI. The CDR3 here is CASRDSQLRGYGYTF. For the CDR3, the DNA is TGTGCCAGCAGAGATTCACAGCTCAGAGGCTATGGCTACACCTTC. The full variable domain, completed using reference TRBV2 and TRBJ1-2, is EPEVTQTPSHQVTQMGQEVILRCVPISNHLYFYWYRQILGQKVEFLVSFYNNEISEKSEIFDDQFSVERPDGSNFTLKIRSTKLEDSAMYFCASRDSQLRGYGYTFGSGTRLTVV.

The chain couples TRBV20-1 to TRBJ2-6; D possibly corresponds to TRBD2 (6 bases). Germline-derived CDR1 and CDR2 are DFQATT and SNEGSKA (reference sequence). The CDR3 totals 14 residues. The germline V and J ends were trimmed by 3 bases and 2 bases, with 8 bases remaining between them. The DNA for the CDR3 is TGCAGTGCTAGTTCGGGGGCTGGGGCCAACGTCCTGACTTTC. Translation gives CSASSGAGANVLTF.

This clonotype was detected a few times. The chain links TRBV29-1 to TRBJ2-5, with D possibly called TRBD1 or TRBD2 (6 bases each). The tail of the sequence fits TRBJ2-1 better, so the J call may be wrong. The CDR3 length is 13 residues. Germline lookup yields CDR1 SQVTM and CDR2 ANQGSEA. The CDR3 DNA is TGCAGCGTGAGGGGGGCTAGCTCTAGTGAGCAGTTCTTC. Protein sequence: CSVRGASSSEQFF.

The chain couples TRBV25-1 to TRBJ2-1; D may be TRBD1 or TRBD2 (5 bases each). The CDR3 has 15 amino acids. CDR1 and CDR2 from the germline V gene are MGHDK and SYGVNS. V lost 5 bases and J 4 bases, leaving 15 bases between the germline ends. The CDR3 loop is CASSSFSGAYNEQFF. The CDR3 DNA is TGTGCCAGCAGTAGCTTCTCCGGGGCTTACAATGAGCAGTTCTTC.

This clonotype was seen only a few times. CDR3 in amino acids: CASSVRDLETQYF. The CDR3 DNA follows: TGTGCCAGCAGCGTCCGGGACCTAGAGACCCAGTACTTC. The chain carries TRBV7-9 and TRBJ2-5; D is possibly TRBD1 or TRBD2 (5 bases each). The CDR3 runs to 13 residues. The germline V gene has CDR1 SEHNR and CDR2 FQNEAQ (reference sequence). The V end lost 5 bases, the J end lost 4 bases, and 11 bases lay between the germline ends.

This clonotype has a handful of counts. The V and J genes are TRBV7-6 and TRBJ1-1; a weak D match, TRBD1 (6 bases). CDR1 SGHVS and CDR2 FNYEAQ come from the germline V gene. V was cut by 4 bases and J by 1 base, with 13 bases left in between. This CDR3 spans 15 amino acids. The CDR3 sequence is CASSSGGGGNTEAFF. CDR3 sequence (DNA): TGTGCCAGCAGCTCTGGGGGAGGGGGGAACACTGAAGCTTTCTTT.

The chain uses TRBV5-1 and TRBJ2-7; 8 bases align to TRBD1. With V trimmed by 1 base and J by 5 bases, 11 bases remained unmatched. CDR1 and CDR2 (germline): SGHRS, YFSETQ. CDR3 size: 16 residues. The CDR3 nucleotides are TGCGCCAGCAGCTTGTCCACGACAGGGGTGAGGAACGAGCAGTACTTC. Its translation is CASSLSTTGVRNEQYF.

The chain couples TRBV5-8 to TRBJ2-4; TRBD1 is a possible D gene (6 bases). CDR1 and CDR2 from the germline V gene are SGHTS and YDEGEE. The CDR3 consists of 17 residues. The V and J ends lost 0 bases and 0 bases respectively, with 13 bases between them. The CDR3 nucleotides read TGTGCCAGCAGCTTGGTGGACAGAGGGATAGCCAAAAACATTCAGTACTTC. Protein product: CASSLVDRGIAKNIQYF.

The chain carries TRBV14 and TRBJ2-7; TRBD1 or TRBD2 may be the D gene (6 bases each). The J call may be in error: the DNA end matches TRBJ2-1 better. CDR1 and CDR2 from the germline V gene are SGHDN and FVKESK. The CDR3 totals 15 residues. The CDR3 DNA is TGTGCCAGCAGCCAAGTAGGGGGGCTTTACAATGAGCAGTTCTTC. It yields the protein CASSQVGGLYNEQFF.

V usage is TRBV9 and J usage is TRBJ2-5; D may be TRBD1 (5 bases). CDR3 size: 16 residues. Germline lookup yields CDR1 SGDLS and CDR2 YYNGEE. Trimming shortened V by 2 bases and J by 4 bases, and 18 bases separated the two germline ends. CDR3 coding DNA: TGTGCCAGCAGCGTGAGCGACAGTCGGCGTAGAGAGACCCAGTACTTC. It is translated as CASSVSDSRRRETQYF.

This clonotype was seen a few times. The J gene is TRBJ1-1, the V gene TRBV12-3 or TRBV12-4; D ambiguous. Between the trimmed V and J ends, which lost 1 base and 2 bases, there was a span of 11 bases. This CDR3 region has 15 residues. As DNA, the CDR3 is TGTGCCAGCAGTTTAGATCGGGTTTCCAACACTGAAGCTTTCTTT. This codes for CASSLDRVSNTEAFF.

J is TRBJ1-4 and V is TRBV3-1, with TRBD1 as a possible D gene (5 bases). Germline V gives CDR1 LGHDT, CDR2 YNNKEL (reference sequence). V was pared by 0 bases and J by 13 bases, with 9 bases between. CDR3 length: 12 amino acids. CDR3 DNA: TGTGCCAGCAGCCAAGAAACAGGCGGACTGTTTTTT. Residues: CASSQETGGLFF.

The chain links TRBV4-1 to TRBJ2-7; possibly TRBD1 for D (6 bases). This CDR3 has 13 amino acids. The germline V and J ends were trimmed by 3 bases and 1 base, with 7 bases remaining between them. The germline V gene has CDR1 MGHRA and CDR2 YSYEKL. CDR3 DNA sequence: TGCGCCAGCAGCCATACAGGGTCCTACGAGCAGTACTTC. This translates into CASSHTGSYEQYF.

Turning to this clonotype: One junction end disagrees with the germline gene, perhaps due to a read error. The chain carries TRBV9 and TRBJ1-2; no clear D. The CDR3 contains 15 residues. Germline-derived CDR1 and CDR2 are SGDLS and YYNGEE. The CDR3 DNA is TGTGCCAGCAGCACCGCGGAGGGCCTTGGCTATGACTACACCTTC. Protein product: CASSTAEGLGYDYTF.

V usage is TRBV5-6 and J usage is TRBJ2-7; TRBD2 agrees at 7 bases. Per the germline V gene, CDR1 is SGHDT and CDR2 is YYEEEE. This CDR3 is 13 amino acids long. Trimming at V came to 5 bases and at J to 5 bases, leaving 7 bases not matched to a gene. The CDR3 sequence: CASSAGRGDEQYF. CDR3 nucleotide sequence: TGTGCCAGCAGTGCGGGACGGGGGGACGAGCAGTACTTC.

The V call is TRBV29-1, the J call TRBJ1-1; D is unresolved. Germline V gene sequence: CDR1 SQVTM, CDR2 ANQGSEA. V lost 2 bases and J lost 0, with 10 bases in between. CDR3 length: 14 amino acids. The CDR3 sequence: CSVERLVVNTEAFF. The CDR3 nucleotides are TGCAGCGTTGAACGTTTAGTGGTGAACACTGAAGCTTTCTTT.

CDR3: CASSGGTSGAYYNEQFF. In DNA, the CDR3 is TGTGCCAGCAGCGGTGGGACTAGCGGGGCCTATTACAATGAGCAGTTCTTC. The V and J genes are TRBV5-6 and TRBJ2-5; 13 bases are shared with TRBD2. The end of the DNA aligns better with TRBJ2-1, so the J call may be wrong. The CDR3 is made up of 17 amino acids. Germline values: CDR1 SGHDT, CDR2 YYEEEE.

The chain recombines TRBV15 with TRBJ2-7; a weak D match, TRBD1 (6 bases). Germline V gene sequence: CDR1 LNHNV, CDR2 YYDKDF (reference sequence). The V gene lost 2 bases and the J gene lost 3 bases, with 14 bases spanning the gap. The CDR3 contains 15 residues. The CDR3 DNA sequence: TGTGCCACCAGCAGAACTAGGGGGACCGTCTACGAGCAGTACTTC. This codes for CATSRTRGTVYEQYF.

This chain links TRBV20-1 with TRBJ1-2, with D hard to call. The V end lost 3 bases, the J end lost 6 bases, and 8 bases lay between the germline ends. CDR1 and CDR2 from the germline V gene are DFQATT and SNEGSKA (reference sequence). The CDR3 runs 11 residues. CDR3 loop: CSASVGDGYTF. The DNA of the CDR3 is TGCAGTGCTAGCGTTGGGGATGGCTACACCTTC.

This chain joins TRBV3-1 and TRBJ1-2; no firm D call. Germline loops: CDR1 LGHDT, CDR2 YNNKEL (reference sequence). The CDR3 has 14 amino acids. Trimming removed 1 base at V and 6 bases at J, with 12 bases between. CDR3 DNA: TGTGCCAGCAGCCAAGCCCTAGGGAGTCATGGCTACACCTTC. Protein: CASSQALGSHGYTF.

The chain uses TRBV6-1 and TRBJ1-2; D gene ambiguous. The CDR3 has 15 amino acids. Between the trimmed V and J ends, which lost 1 base and 3 bases, there was a span of 12 bases. Per the germline V gene, CDR1 is MNHNS and CDR2 is SASEGT. CDR3 loop: CASSEGPRHYYGYTF. The CDR3 DNA sequence: TGTGCCAGCAGTGAAGGCCCCAGACATTACTATGGCTACACCTTC.

This clonotype appeared once. A read error may produce the germline difference seen at one junction end. The chain has TRBV12-3 or TRBV12-4 and TRBJ2-3, with 10 bases fitting TRBD2. The CDR3 is 21 amino acids. This CDR3 reads CASSGGVLDERGGPSTDAQYF. In DNA, the CDR3 is TGTGCCAGCAGTGGCGGCGTCCTCGATGAGCGGGGGGGCCCTAGCACAGATGCGCAGTATTTT.